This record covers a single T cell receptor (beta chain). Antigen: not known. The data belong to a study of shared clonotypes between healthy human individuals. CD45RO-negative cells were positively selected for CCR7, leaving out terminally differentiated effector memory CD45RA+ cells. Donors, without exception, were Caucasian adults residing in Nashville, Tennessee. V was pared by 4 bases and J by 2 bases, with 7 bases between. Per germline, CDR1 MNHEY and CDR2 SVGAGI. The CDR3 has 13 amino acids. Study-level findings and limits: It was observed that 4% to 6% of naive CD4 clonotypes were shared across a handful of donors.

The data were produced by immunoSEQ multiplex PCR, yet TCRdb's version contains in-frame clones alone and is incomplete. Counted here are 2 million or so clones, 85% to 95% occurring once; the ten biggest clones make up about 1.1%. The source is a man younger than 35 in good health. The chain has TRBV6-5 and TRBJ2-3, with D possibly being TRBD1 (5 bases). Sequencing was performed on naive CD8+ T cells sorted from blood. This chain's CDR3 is CASSWGLTDTQYF. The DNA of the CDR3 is TGTGCCAGCAGTTGGGGCCTCACAGATACGCAGTATTTT.